One and the same sample provided the 27 T cell receptor beta chains below, sequenced in a study of beta chain features in type 1 diabetes. The authors reverse transcribed all of the isolated RNA, so sequencing captured expressed TCRB transcripts. Using immunoSEQ multiplex PCR, the repertoire was profiled, and TCRdb retains in-frame clones only, with some absent. Among some 300,000 clones listed, under 8.5% were seen once. The material sequenced was central memory CD4+ T cells from blood. The source is a woman younger than 35 in good health.

This clone was picked up many times. Additional DNA sequences in this sample encode the identical CDR3. The V gene is TRBV5-6, the J gene TRBJ2-5; D remains unclear. The CDR3 length is 11 residues. CDR1 is SGHDT and CDR2 is YYEEEE in the germline V gene. The V end lost 4 bases, the J end lost 4 bases, and 5 bases lay between the germline ends. CDR3 sequence reads: CASSLRETQYF. CDR3 coding DNA: TGTGCCAGCAGCCTCCGAGAGACCCAGTACTTC.

The chain couples TRBV29-1 to TRBJ2-1; D might be TRBD1 (6 bases). V lost 0 bases, J lost 12 bases, and 15 bases lay in between. The CDR3 has 13 residues. CDR1 and CDR2 (germline): SQVTM, ANQGSEA. The CDR3 sequence is CSVEEDSGKRQFF. As DNA, the CDR3 is TGCAGCGTTGAAGAGGACAGTGGCAAAAGGCAGTTCTTC.

Only a few counts were recorded for this clone. The chain employs TRBV30 and TRBJ1-6; D unclear. The V gene's germline CDR1 is GTSNPN and CDR2 SVGIG (reference sequence). The V end was cut by 1 base, the J end by 9 bases, with 7 bases between. This CDR3 contains 12 residues. In nucleotides, the CDR3 is TGTGCCTGGAGTGAAGTCGGTTCACCCCTCCACTTT. Protein product: CAWSEVGSPLHF.

This clone was picked up a small number of times. V usage is TRBV5-8 and J usage is TRBJ1-1; D perhaps matches TRBD1 (5 bases). The CDR3 runs 17 residues. Deletions cut 3 bases from V and 4 bases from J, with 22 bases between. Germline assignment: CDR1 SGHTS and CDR2 YDEGEE. CDR3 in DNA: TGTGCCAGCAGCTACTTTTCCAATTGGGGCTGGCGCACTGAAGCTTTCTTT. This translates into CASSYFSNWGWRTEAFF.

The rearrangement links TRBV6-5 to TRBJ2-6; D is ambiguous. This CDR3 has 15 amino acids. From germline, CDR1 is MNHEY and CDR2 SVGAGI. V was pared by 6 bases and J by 0 bases, with 9 bases between. CDR3 residues: CASRNTLSGANVLTF. As DNA, the CDR3 is TGTGCCAGCAGGAACACCCTCTCTGGGGCCAACGTCCTGACTTTC.

This clone has only a few counts. This sequence joins TRBV29-1 and TRBJ1-1, with D uncertain. The CDR3 is 12 residues long. CDR1 SQVTM and CDR2 ANQGSEA come from the germline V gene. V was trimmed by 2 bases and J by 2 bases, leaving 6 bases between them. The CDR3 loop reads CSVESGNTEAFF. In DNA form, the CDR3 reads TGCAGCGTTGAATCGGGAAACACTGAAGCTTTCTTT.

The chain employs TRBV4-3 and TRBJ2-1; TRBD2 matches at 9 bases. CDR3 length equals 17 residues. Losses at the gene ends were 0 bases for V and 6 bases for J; bases not matched to a gene: 9. The V gene's germline CDR1 is LGHNA and CDR2 YSLEER. CDR3 DNA sequence: TGCGCCAGCAGCCAAGACCAAATTGGACTAGCGAGCAATGAGCAGTTCTTC. It is translated as CASSQDQIGLASNEQFF.

This clone came up a few times. The rearrangement uses TRBV30 and TRBJ1-3, with D unclear. Trimming shortened V by 2 bases and J by 0 bases, and 5 bases separated the two germline ends. The CDR3 loop spans 13 amino acids. The germline V gene encodes CDR1 GTSNPN and CDR2 SVGIG (reference sequence). CDR3 DNA sequence: TGTGCCTGGAGTAGCCTCTCTGGAAACACCATATATTTT. The encoded protein is CAWSSLSGNTIYF. The full variable domain, completed using reference TRBV30 and TRBJ1-3, is SQTIHQWPATLVQPVGSPLSLECTVEGTSNPNLYWYRQAAGRGLQLLFYSVGIGQISSEVPQNLSASRPQDRQFILSSKKLLLSDSGFYLCAWSSLSGNTIYFGEGSWLTVV.

The V gene is TRBV5-1, the J gene TRBJ2-3; 7 bases align to TRBD2. Germline CDR1 reads SGHRS; CDR2 reads YFSETQ. The V gene end was trimmed by 2 bases and the J gene end by 3 bases; junction bases not matched to a gene: 6. The CDR3 has 15 amino acids. CDR3: CASSFSPGGTDTQYF. The CDR3 DNA follows: TGCGCCAGCAGCTTCTCTCCGGGAGGTACAGATACGCAGTATTTT.

J is TRBJ2-2 and V is TRBV7-2, with 9 bases aligning to TRBD2. After removal of 6 bases from V and 7 bases from J, the junction contained 9 bases not matched to a gene. This CDR3 has 15 residues. Germline CDR1 and CDR2: SGHTA and FQGNSA. The CDR3 sequence: CASSPGLASVGELFF. In nucleotides, the CDR3 is TGTGCCAGCAGTCCGGGACTAGCTTCCGTCGGGGAGCTGTTTTTT.

The chain uses TRBV6-6 and TRBJ2-2; 7 bases are a match to TRBD1. The CDR3 consists of 16 residues. In germline, CDR1 is MNHNY, CDR2 SVGAGI (reference sequence). Losses at the gene ends were 5 bases for V and 6 bases for J; bases not matched to a gene: 12. The CDR3 bases are TGTGCCAGCAGTATCTATGACAGGGATTACGCCGGGGAGCTGTTTTTT. This sequence encodes CASSIYDRDYAGELFF.

This clone came up many times. The chain uses TRBV30 and TRBJ2-7; 13 bases map to TRBD2. The CDR3 is 13 residues long. The germline V gene encodes CDR1 GTSNPN and CDR2 SVGIG (reference sequence). V lost 7 bases and J lost 5; bases outside the gene matches: 5. The CDR3 DNA reads TGTGCCTCCGGACTAGCGGGAGCCCACGAGCAGTACTTC. The encoded protein is CASGLAGAHEQYF.

The V call is TRBV7-6, the J call TRBJ2-3; D might be TRBD1 (6 bases). V was pared by 4 bases and J by 0 bases, with 11 bases between. The CDR3 extends over 15 amino acids. The germline gives CDR1 SGHVS, CDR2 FNYEAQ. The CDR3 DNA reads TGTGCCAGCAGCTCAAACAGGGCTAGCACAGATACGCAGTATTTT. This gives the protein CASSSNRASTDTQYF.

V gene TRBV29-1 combines with J gene TRBJ2-5; D is unresolved. The CDR3 sequence is 12 residues long. Germline CDR1 SQVTM, CDR2 ANQGSEA. Trimming removed 7 bases from V and 5 bases from J, with 14 bases in between. The CDR3 spells CSAVRGSETQYF. The CDR3 region has the DNA TGCAGCGCCGTTCGAGGTTCGGAGACCCAGTACTTC.

A remark on this clone: In the same sample, other DNA sequences code for this CDR3. This chain links TRBV11-3 with TRBJ2-7, with 7 nucleotides matching TRBD2. Germline loops: CDR1 SGHNT, CDR2 YENEEA. The CDR3 length is 15 residues. With V trimmed by 0 bases and J by 3 bases, 5 bases remained unmatched. CDR3 residues: CASSLEGRGNYEQYF. As DNA, the CDR3 is TGTGCCAGCAGCTTAGAGGGGCGGGGGAACTACGAGCAGTACTTC.

V is TRBV2 and J is TRBJ2-7; TRBD2 might be the D (6 bases). This CDR3 spans 14 amino acids. CDR1 SNHLY and CDR2 FYNNEI come from the germline V gene. V shed 6 bases and J shed 4 bases, with 16 bases lying between them. CDR3 DNA sequence: TGTGCCAGCAGCCGAGGGGACGGGACTTACGAGCAGTACGTC. Protein: CASSRGDGTYEQYV.

This sequence joins TRBV7-6 and TRBJ2-1; D not certain. The CDR3 has 13 residues. Germline values: CDR1 SGHVS, CDR2 FNYEAQ. Trimming removed 3 bases from V and 4 bases from J, with 7 bases in between. CDR3 coding DNA: TGTGCCAGCAGCTTGCATACTTACAATGAGCAGTTCTTC. This gives the protein CASSLHTYNEQFF.

The V call is TRBV28, the J call TRBJ1-5; D gene unclear. The CDR3 loop spans 12 amino acids. CDR1 is MDHEN and CDR2 is SYDVKM in the germline V gene. V lost 4 bases, J lost 6 bases, and 7 bases lay in between. The CDR3 DNA sequence: TGTGCCAGCAGTTCCTACCGTCAGCCCCAGCATTTT. Its protein product is CASSSYRQPQHF. Variable domain in full (rest from reference TRBV28 and TRBJ1-5): DVKVTQSSRYLVKRTGEKVFLECVQDMDHENMFWYRQDPGLGLRLIYFSYDVKMKEKGDIPEGYSVSREKKERFSLILESASTNQTSMYLCASSSYRQPQHFGDGTRLSIL.

This clone was detected ten times or more. This rearrangement joins TRBV2 to TRBJ2-1; the D is unclear. With 7 bases removed from V and 4 bases from J, the gap between germline ends came to 17 bases. The CDR3 totals 15 residues. In germline, CDR1 is SNHLY, CDR2 FYNNEI. CDR3 DNA sequence: TGTGCCAGCACCCCAGAAGACCTCCGGTACAATGAGCAGTTCTTC. Translated: CASTPEDLRYNEQFF.

This clone has ten or more counts. This chain links TRBV7-9 with TRBJ2-1; the D gene is possibly TRBD2 (5 bases). This CDR3 is built from 15 residues. CDR1 SEHNR and CDR2 FQNEAQ come from the germline V gene (reference sequence). Trimming took 4 bases from V and 7 from J, leaving 17 bases between them. The CDR3 DNA reads as TGTGCCAGCAGCTCATCAAGTCGGCGGAGGAATGAGCAGTTCTTC. Amino acid sequence: CASSSSSRRRNEQFF. Complete variable domain (other parts from reference TRBV7-9 and TRBJ2-1): DTGVSQNPRHKITKRGQNVTFRCDPISEHNRLYWYRQTLGQGPEFLTYFQNEAQLEKSRLLSDRFSAERPKGSFSTLEIQRTEQGDSAMYLCASSSSSRRRNEQFFGPGTRLTVL.

The table lists this clone with a few counts. The chain uses TRBV7-9 and TRBJ2-7; the D is unclear. This CDR3 has 15 residues. Trimming took 5 bases from V and 1 from J, leaving 15 bases between them. The germline V gene has CDR1 SEHNR and CDR2 FQNEAQ (reference sequence). The CDR3 here is CASSPVAGTSYEQYF. For the CDR3, the DNA is TGTGCCAGCAGCCCCGTCGCAGGTACTTCCTACGAGCAGTACTTC. Looking up the rest from reference TRBV7-9 and TRBJ2-7 gives the full variable domain: DTGVSQNPRHKITKRGQNVTFRCDPISEHNRLYWYRQTLGQGPEFLTYFQNEAQLEKSRLLSDRFSAERPKGSFSTLEIQRTEQGDSAMYLCASSPVAGTSYEQYFGPGTRLTVT.

This chain joins TRBV4-2 and TRBJ2-3, with 8 positions matching TRBD2. The CDR3 contains 16 residues. Germline CDR1 is LGHNA and CDR2 is YNFKEQ. With 3 bases clipped from V and 5 bases from J, the junction kept 10 bases outside the gene matches. CDR3 nucleotides: TGTGCCAGCAGCCAGGTTAAAGCGGGAGTAGTAGATACGCAGTATTTT. This gives the protein CASSQVKAGVVDTQYF.

The chain couples TRBV18 to TRBJ2-2; D is uncertain. This CDR3 is 11 amino acids long. The V gene lost 6 bases and the J gene lost 9 bases, with 8 bases spanning the gap. CDR1 KGHSH and CDR2 LQKENI come from the germline V gene. CDR3 nucleotide sequence: TGTGCCAGCTCCGCGGTCCGGGAGCTGTTTTTT. The encoded protein is CASSAVRELFF.

The genes are TRBV5-1 and TRBJ1-4; D perhaps matches TRBD1 (5 bases). Germline V gene sequence: CDR1 SGHRS, CDR2 YFSETQ. V lost 4 bases and J lost 8, with 15 bases in between. The CDR3 spans 14 residues. The CDR3 DNA reads as TGCGCCAGCAGCAACCAGGGTCGGATGGAAAAACTGTTTTTT. Translated, it gives CASSNQGRMEKLFF.

The rearrangement uses TRBV7-2 and TRBJ1-1; D perhaps matches TRBD1 (5 bases). The germline gives CDR1 SGHTA, CDR2 FQGNSA. V was shortened by 6 bases and J by 4 bases, with 21 bases between the two germline ends. This CDR3 is 16 amino acids long. The CDR3 loop is CASRGAGNWRSTEAFF. The CDR3 DNA follows: TGTGCCAGCAGGGGCGCAGGGAATTGGAGGAGCACTGAAGCTTTCTTT.

The rearrangement joins TRBV28 to TRBJ1-1; no definite D call. Trimming left V 2 bases short and J 5 bases short, with 9 bases between. The CDR3 covers 13 residues. Per germline, CDR1 MDHEN and CDR2 SYDVKM. CDR3 loop: CASSLIFGTEAFF. In nucleotides, the CDR3 is TGTGCCAGCAGTTTAATATTTGGGACTGAAGCTTTCTTT.

The chain couples TRBV5-6 to TRBJ1-2; D perhaps matches TRBD1 (5 bases). CDR3 length: 14 residues. The germline gives CDR1 SGHDT, CDR2 YYEEEE. V was pared by 5 bases and J by 1 base, with 12 bases between. The CDR3 DNA is TGTGCCAGCAGACGTAGGGACGGTAACTATGGCTACACCTTC. It codes for CASRRRDGNYGYTF.